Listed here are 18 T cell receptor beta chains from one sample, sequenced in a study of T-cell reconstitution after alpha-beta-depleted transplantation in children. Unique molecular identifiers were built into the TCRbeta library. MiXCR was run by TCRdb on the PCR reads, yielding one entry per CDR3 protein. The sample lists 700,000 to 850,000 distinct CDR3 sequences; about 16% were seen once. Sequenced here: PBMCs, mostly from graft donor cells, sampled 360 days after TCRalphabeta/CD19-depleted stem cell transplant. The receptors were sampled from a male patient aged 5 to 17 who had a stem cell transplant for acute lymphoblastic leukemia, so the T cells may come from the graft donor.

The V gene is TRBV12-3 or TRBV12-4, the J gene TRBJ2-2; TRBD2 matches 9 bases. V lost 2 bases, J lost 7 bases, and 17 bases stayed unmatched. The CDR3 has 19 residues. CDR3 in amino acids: CASSLFPGGRADLGGELFF. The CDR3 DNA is TGTGCCAGCAGTTTATTCCCTGGCGGGAGGGCCGATCTCGGCGGGGAGCTGTTTTTT.

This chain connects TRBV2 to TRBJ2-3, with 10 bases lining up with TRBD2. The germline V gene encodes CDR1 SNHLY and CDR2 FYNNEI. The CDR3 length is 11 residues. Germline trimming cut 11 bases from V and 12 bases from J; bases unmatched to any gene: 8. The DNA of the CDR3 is TGTGCCGGGGCGACTAGCGGGTTCCAGTATTTT. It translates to CAGATSGFQYF.

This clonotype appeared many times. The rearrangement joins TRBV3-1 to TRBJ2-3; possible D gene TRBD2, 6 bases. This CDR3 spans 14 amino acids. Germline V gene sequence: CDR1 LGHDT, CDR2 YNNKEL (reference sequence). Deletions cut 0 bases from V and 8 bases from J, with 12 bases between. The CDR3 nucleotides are TGTGCCAGCAGCCAAGAATGGGCTAGCGTTACGCAGTATTTT. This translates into CASSQEWASVTQYF.

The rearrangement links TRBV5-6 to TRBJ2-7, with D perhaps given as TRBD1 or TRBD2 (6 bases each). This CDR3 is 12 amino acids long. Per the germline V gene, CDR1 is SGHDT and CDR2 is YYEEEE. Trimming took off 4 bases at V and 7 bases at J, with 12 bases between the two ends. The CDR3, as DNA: TGTGCCAGCAGCGCGCAGGGGAGGGAGCAGTACTTC. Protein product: CASSAQGREQYF.

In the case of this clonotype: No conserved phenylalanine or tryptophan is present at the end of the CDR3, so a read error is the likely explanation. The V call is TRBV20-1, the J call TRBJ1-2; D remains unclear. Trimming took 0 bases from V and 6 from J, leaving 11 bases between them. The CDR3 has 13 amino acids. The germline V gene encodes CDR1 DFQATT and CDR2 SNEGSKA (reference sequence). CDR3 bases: TGCAGTGCTAGAGATCCTATGGGTCATGGCTACACCATC. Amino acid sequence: CSARDPMGHGYTI.

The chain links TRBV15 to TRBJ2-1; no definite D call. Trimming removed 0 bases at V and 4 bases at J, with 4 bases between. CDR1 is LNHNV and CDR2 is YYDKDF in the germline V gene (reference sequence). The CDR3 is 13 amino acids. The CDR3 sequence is CATSRDWYNEQFF. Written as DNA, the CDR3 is TGTGCCACCAGCAGAGACTGGTACAATGAGCAGTTCTTC.

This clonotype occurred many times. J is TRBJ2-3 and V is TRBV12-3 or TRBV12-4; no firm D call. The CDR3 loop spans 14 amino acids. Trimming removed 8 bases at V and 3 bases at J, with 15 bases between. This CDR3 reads CASGSWSLTDTQYF. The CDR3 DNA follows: TGTGCCAGCGGGTCGTGGAGTTTGACAGATACGCAGTATTTT.

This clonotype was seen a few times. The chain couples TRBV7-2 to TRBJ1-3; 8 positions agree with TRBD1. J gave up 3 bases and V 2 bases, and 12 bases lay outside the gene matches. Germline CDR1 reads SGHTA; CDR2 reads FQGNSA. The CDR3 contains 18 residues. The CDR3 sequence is CASSLTVPGGAFGNTIYF. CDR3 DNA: TGTGCCAGCAGCTTAACGGTCCCAGGGGGCGCGTTTGGAAACACCATATATTTT. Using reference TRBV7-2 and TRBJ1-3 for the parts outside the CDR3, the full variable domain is GAGVSQSPSNKVTEKGKDVELRCDPISGHTALYWYRQSLGQGLEFLIYFQGNSAPDKSGLPSDRFSAERTGGSVSTLTIQRTQQEDSAVYLCASSLTVPGGAFGNTIYFGEGSWLTVV.

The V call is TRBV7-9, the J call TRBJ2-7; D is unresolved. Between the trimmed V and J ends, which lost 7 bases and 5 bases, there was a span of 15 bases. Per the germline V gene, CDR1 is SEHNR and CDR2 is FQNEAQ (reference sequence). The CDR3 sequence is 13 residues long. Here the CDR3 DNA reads TGTGCCAGCACCGCCCTTCTGTTCAACGAGCAGTACTTC. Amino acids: CASTALLFNEQYF.

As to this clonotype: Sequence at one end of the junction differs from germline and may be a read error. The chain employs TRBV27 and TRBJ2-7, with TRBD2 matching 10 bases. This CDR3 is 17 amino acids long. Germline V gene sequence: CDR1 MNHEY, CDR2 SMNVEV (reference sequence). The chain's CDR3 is CASSLSLTSGMPYEQYF. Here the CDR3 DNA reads TGTGCCAGCAGTCTATCGCTAACTAGCGGGATGCCCTACGAGCAGTACTTC.

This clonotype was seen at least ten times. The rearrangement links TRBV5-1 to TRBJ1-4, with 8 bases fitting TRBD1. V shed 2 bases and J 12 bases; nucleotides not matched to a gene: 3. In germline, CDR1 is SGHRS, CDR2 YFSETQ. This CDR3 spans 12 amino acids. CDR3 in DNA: TGCGCCAGCAGCTTCGGACAGGGTCAACTGTTTTTT. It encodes CASSFGQGQLFF.

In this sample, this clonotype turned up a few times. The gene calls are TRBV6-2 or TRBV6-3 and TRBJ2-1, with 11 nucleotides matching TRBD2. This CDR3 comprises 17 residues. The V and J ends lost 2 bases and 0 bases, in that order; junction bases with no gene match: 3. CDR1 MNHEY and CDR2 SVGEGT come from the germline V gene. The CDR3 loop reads CASSYGTSGASYNEQFF. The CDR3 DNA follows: TGTGCCAGCAGTTACGGGACTAGCGGAGCCTCCTACAATGAGCAGTTCTTC.

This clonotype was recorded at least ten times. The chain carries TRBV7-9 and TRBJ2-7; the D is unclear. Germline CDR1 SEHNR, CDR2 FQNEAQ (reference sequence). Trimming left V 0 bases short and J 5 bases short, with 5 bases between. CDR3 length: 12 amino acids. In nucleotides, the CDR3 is TGTGCCAGCAGCTTAGCGTTCGACGAGCAGTACTTC. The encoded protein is CASSLAFDEQYF.

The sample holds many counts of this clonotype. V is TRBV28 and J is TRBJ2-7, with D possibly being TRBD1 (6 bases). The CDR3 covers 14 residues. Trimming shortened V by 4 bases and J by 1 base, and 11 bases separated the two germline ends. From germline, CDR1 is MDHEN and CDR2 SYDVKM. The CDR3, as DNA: TGTGCCAGCAGTTGGACAGCTCTTTCCTACGAGCAGTACTTC. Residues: CASSWTALSYEQYF.

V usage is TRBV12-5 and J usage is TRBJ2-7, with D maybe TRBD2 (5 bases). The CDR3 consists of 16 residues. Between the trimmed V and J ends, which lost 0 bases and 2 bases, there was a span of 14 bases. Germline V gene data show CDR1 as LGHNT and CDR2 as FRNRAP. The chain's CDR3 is CASGLVQLASTYEQYF. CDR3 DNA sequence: TGTGCTAGTGGTTTGGTACAGTTGGCTAGCACCTACGAGCAGTACTTC.

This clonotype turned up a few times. CDR3 protein: CASSFNWEGETQYF. CDR3 nucleotides: TGCGCCAGCAGCTTTAACTGGGAGGGAGAGACCCAGTACTTC. V and J are TRBV5-1 and TRBJ2-5; 7 nucleotides line up with TRBD2. Germline lookup yields CDR1 SGHRS and CDR2 YFSETQ. The CDR3 length is 14 residues. Trimming at V came to 2 bases and at J to 4 bases, leaving 5 bases not matched to a gene.

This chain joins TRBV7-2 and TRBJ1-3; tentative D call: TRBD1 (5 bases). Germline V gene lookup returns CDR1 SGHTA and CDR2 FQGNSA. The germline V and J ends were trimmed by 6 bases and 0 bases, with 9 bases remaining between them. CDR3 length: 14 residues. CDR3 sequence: CASRGEYSGNTIYF. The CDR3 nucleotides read TGTGCCAGCAGGGGGGAATACTCTGGAAACACCATATATTTT.

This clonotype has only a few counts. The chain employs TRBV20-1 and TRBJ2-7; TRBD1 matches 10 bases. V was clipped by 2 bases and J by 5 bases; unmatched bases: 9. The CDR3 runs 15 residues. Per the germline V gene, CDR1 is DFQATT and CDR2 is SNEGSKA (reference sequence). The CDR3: CSARKAGTGEHEQYF. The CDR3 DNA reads TGCAGTGCTAGAAAGGCCGGGACAGGGGAGCACGAGCAGTACTTC.